This entry is about one TCR beta chain. Sequenced by immunoSEQ multiplex PCR; TCRdb stores in-frame clones only, minus some. The table includes 60,000 to 85,000 clones, 90% to 95% detected once. This CDR3 region has 13 residues. CDR1 LNHDA and CDR2 SQIVND come from the germline V gene (reference sequence). Trimming removed 9 bases from V and 6 bases from J, with 15 bases in between. Patients received at least one anti-epileptic drug before surgery. The source of the sample is a study of brain T cells in children with intractable seizures. This TCR came from a boy in the first two years of life with tuberous sclerosis and intractable seizures. The chain carries TRBV19 and TRBJ1-5, with D maybe TRBD1 (5 bases). The material was peripheral blood, obtained at surgery. CDR3 sequence: CASTIGATQPQHF. In DNA form, the CDR3 reads TGTGCCAGCACTATTGGGGCTACTCAGCCCCAGCATTTT.